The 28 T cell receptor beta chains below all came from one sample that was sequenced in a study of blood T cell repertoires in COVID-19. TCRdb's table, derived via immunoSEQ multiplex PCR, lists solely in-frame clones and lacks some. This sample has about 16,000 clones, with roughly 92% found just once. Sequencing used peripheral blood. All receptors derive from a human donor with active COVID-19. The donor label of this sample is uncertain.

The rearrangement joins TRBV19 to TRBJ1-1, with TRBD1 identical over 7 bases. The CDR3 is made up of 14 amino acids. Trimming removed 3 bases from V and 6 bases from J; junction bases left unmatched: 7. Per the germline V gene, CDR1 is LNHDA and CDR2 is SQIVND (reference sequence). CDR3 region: CASSIEGAGAEAFF. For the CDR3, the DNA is TGTGCCAGTAGTATTGAGGGGGCTGGCGCTGAAGCTTTCTTT.

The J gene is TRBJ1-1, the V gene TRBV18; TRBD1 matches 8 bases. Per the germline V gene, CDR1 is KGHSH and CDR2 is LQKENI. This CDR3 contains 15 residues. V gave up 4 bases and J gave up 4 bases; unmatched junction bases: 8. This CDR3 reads CASSLIQGEGTEAFF. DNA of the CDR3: TGTGCCAGCTCACTCATACAGGGGGAGGGCACTGAAGCTTTCTTT.

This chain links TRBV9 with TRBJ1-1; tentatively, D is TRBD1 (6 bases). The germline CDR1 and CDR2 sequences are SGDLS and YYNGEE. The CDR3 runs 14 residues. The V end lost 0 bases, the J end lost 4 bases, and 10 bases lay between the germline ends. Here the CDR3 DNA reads TGTGCCAGCAGCGTAGTTCCAGGGGCCACTGAAGCTTTCTTT. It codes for CASSVVPGATEAFF.

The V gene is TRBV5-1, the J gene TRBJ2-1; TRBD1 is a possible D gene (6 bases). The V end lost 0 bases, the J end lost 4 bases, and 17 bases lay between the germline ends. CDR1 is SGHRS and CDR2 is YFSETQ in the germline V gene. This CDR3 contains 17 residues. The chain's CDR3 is CASSLAPGMGAYNEQFF. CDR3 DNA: TGCGCCAGCAGCTTGGCCCCCGGGATGGGGGCTTACAATGAGCAGTTCTTC.

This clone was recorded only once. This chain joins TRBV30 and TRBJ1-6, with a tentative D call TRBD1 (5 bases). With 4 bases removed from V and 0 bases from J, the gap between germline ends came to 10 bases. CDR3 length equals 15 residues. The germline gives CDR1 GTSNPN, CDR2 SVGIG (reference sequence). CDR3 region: CAWTTASSYNSPLHF. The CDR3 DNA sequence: TGTGCCTGGACGACAGCCAGCTCCTATAATTCACCCCTCCACTTT.

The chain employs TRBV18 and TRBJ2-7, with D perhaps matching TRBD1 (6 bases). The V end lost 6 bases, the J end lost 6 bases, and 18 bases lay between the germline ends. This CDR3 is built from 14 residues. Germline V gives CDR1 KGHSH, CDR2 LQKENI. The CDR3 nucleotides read TGTGCCAGCTCTCAAACGGGACACGCTTCCGAGCAGTACTTC. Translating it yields CASSQTGHASEQYF.

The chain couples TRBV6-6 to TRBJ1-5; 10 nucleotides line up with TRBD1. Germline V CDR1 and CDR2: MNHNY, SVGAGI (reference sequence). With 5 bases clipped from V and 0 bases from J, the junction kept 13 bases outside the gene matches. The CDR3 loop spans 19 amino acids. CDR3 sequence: CASSRTGTGERYSNQPQHF. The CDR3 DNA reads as TGTGCCAGCAGTCGCACCGGGACAGGGGAACGTTATAGCAATCAGCCCCAGCATTTT.

CDR3 residues: CATSRDYSGGAADTQYF. The CDR3 region has the DNA TGTGCCACCAGCAGAGATTATAGCGGGGGGGCCGCAGATACGCAGTATTTT. This chain connects TRBV15 to TRBJ2-3; 11 bases agree with TRBD2. V was clipped by 0 bases and J by 4 bases; unmatched bases: 6. This CDR3 spans 17 amino acids. Per the germline V gene, CDR1 is LNHNV and CDR2 is YYDKDF (reference sequence).

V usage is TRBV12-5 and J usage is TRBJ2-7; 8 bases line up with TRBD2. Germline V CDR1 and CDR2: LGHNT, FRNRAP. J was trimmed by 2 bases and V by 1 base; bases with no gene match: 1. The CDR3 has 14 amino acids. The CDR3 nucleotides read TGTGCTAGTGGTTTGGCGGGGGGGGCCTACGAGCAGTACTTC. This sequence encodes CASGLAGGAYEQYF.

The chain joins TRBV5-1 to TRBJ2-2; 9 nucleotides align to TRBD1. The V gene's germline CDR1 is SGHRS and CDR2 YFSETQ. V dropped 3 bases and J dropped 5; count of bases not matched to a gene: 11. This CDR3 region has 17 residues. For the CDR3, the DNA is TGCGCCAGCAGCTCTTGGACGGGACAGGGCAAAACCGGGGAGCTGTTTTTT. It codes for CASSSWTGQGKTGELFF.

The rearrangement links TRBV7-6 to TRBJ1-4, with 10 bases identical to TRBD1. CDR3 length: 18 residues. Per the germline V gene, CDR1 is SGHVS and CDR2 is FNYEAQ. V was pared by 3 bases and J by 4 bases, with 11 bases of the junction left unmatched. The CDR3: CASSFSNLRTGGNEKLFF. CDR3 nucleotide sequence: TGTGCCAGCAGCTTTAGCAATCTTCGGACAGGGGGTAATGAAAAACTGTTTTTT.

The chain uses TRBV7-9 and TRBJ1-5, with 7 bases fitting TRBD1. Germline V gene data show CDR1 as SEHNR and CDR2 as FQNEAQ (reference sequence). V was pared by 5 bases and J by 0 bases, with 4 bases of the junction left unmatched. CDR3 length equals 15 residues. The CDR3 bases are TGTGCCAGCAGCCCTGGGACAGTTAGCAATCAGCCCCAGCATTTT. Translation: CASSPGTVSNQPQHF.

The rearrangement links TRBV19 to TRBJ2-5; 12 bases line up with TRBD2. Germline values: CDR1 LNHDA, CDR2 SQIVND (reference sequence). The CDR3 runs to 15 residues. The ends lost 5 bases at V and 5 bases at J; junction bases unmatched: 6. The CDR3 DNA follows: TGTGCCAGTAGTTCTAGCGGGGGGGCCGTGGAGACCCAGTACTTC. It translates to CASSSSGGAVETQYF.

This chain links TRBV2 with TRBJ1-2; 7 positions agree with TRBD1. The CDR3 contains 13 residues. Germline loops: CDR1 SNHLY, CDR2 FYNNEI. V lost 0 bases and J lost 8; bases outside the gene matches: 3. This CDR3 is CASSEAGGLGYTF. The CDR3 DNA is TGTGCCAGCAGTGAAGCAGGGGGCTTAGGCTACACCTTC.

The CDR3: CASSTRTGNQPQHF. CDR3 in DNA: TGTGCCAGCAGCACCCGGACAGGGAATCAGCCCCAGCATTTT. The gene calls are TRBV7-2 and TRBJ1-5; 8 bases agree with TRBD1. The CDR3 consists of 14 residues. Germline loops: CDR1 SGHTA, CDR2 FQGNSA. With V trimmed by 5 bases and J by 4 bases, 4 bases remained unmatched. Combining the CDR3 with reference TRBV7-2 and TRBJ1-5 gives the whole variable domain GAGVSQSPSNKVTEKGKDVELRCDPISGHTALYWYRQSLGQGLEFLIYFQGNSAPDKSGLPSDRFSAERTGGSVSTLTIQRTQQEDSAVYLCASSTRTGNQPQHFGDGTRLSIL.

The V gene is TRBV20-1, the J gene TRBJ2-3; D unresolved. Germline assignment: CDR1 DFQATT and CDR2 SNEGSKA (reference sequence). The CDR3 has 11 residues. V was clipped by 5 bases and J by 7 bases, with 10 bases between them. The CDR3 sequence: CSAGTQNTQYF. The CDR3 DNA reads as TGCAGTGCTGGTACACAGAATACGCAGTATTTT.

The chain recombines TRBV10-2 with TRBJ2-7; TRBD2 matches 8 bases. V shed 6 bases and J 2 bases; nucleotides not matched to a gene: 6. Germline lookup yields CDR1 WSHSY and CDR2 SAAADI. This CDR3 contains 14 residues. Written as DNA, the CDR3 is TGCGCCAGCAGACGACTAGCGAAGACCTACGAGCAGTACTTC. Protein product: CASRRLAKTYEQYF.

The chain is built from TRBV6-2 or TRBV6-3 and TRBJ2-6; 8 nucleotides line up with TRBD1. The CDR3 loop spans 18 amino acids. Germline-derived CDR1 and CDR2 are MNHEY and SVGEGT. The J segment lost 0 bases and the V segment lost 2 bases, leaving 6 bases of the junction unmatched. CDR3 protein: CASSYVDRVGSGANVLTF. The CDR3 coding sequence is TGTGCCAGCAGTTACGTGGACAGGGTAGGCTCTGGGGCCAACGTCCTGACTTTC.

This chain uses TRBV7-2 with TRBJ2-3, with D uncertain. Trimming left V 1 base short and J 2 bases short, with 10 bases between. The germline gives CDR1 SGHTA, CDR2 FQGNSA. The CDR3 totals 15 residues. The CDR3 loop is CASSLVSRSTDTQYF. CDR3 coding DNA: TGTGCCAGCAGCTTAGTATCTAGGTCCACAGATACGCAGTATTTT.

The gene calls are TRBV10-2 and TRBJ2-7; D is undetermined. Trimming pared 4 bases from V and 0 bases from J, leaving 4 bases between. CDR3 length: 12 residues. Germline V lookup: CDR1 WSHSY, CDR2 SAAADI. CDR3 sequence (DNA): TGCGCCAGCAGTGGAGTCTCCTACGAGCAGTACTTC. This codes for CASSGVSYEQYF.

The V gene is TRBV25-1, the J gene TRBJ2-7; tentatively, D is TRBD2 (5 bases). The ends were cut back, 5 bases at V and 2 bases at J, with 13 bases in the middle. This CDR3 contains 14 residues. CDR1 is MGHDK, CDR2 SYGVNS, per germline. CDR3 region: CASSPKEGTYEQYF. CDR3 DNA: TGTGCCAGCAGTCCCAAAGAGGGAACCTACGAGCAGTACTTC.

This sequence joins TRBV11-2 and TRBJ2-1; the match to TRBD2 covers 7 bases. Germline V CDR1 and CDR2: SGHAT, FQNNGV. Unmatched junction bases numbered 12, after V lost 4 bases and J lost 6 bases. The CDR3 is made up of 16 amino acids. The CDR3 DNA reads TGTGCCAGCAGCTCCCTGAGGGGTCGGGGGGTCAATGAGCAGTTCTTC. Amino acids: CASSSLRGRGVNEQFF.

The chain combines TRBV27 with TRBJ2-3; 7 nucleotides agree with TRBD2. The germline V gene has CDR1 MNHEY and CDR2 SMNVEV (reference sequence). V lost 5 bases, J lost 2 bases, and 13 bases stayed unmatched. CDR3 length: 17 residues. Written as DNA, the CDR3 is TGTGCCAGCAGTCCGTTGGGAGGGAAAATTCCCACAGATACGCAGTATTTT. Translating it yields CASSPLGGKIPTDTQYF.

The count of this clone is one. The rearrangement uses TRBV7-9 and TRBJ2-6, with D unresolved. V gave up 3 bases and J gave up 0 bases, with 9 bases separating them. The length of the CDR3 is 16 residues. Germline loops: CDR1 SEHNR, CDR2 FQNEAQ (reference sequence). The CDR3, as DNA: TGTGCCAGCAGCTTTAGAGCGAGCTCTGGGGCCAACGTCCTGACTTTC. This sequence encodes CASSFRASSGANVLTF.

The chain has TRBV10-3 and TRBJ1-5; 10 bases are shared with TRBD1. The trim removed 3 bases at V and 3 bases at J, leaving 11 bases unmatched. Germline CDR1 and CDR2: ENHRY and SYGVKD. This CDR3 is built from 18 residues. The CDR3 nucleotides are TGTGCCATCAGTGACCCGATTCGGGACAGGGGCTCCAATCAGCCCCAGCATTTT. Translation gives CAISDPIRDRGSNQPQHF.

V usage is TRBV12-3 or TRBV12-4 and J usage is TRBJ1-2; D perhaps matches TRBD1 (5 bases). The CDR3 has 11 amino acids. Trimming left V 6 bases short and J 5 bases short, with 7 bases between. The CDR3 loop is CASSSGYGYTF. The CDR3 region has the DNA TGTGCCAGCAGCTCAGGGTATGGCTACACCTTC.

CDR3: CASSSTDSQSQYF. Here the CDR3 DNA reads TGTGCCAGCTCTTCAACTGACAGTCAGTCGCAGTATTTT. The chain recombines TRBV18 with TRBJ2-3; maybe TRBD1 (5 bases). Per germline, CDR1 KGHSH and CDR2 LQKENI. V lost 6 bases to trimming and J lost 10 bases, with 17 bases between them. The CDR3 is made up of 13 amino acids.

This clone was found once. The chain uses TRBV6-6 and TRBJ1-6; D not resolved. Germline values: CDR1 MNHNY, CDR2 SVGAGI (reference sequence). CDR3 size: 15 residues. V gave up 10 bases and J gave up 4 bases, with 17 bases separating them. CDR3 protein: CATSNLALYNSPLHF. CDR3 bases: TGTGCCACCAGCAATTTAGCTCTTTATAATTCACCCCTCCACTTT.